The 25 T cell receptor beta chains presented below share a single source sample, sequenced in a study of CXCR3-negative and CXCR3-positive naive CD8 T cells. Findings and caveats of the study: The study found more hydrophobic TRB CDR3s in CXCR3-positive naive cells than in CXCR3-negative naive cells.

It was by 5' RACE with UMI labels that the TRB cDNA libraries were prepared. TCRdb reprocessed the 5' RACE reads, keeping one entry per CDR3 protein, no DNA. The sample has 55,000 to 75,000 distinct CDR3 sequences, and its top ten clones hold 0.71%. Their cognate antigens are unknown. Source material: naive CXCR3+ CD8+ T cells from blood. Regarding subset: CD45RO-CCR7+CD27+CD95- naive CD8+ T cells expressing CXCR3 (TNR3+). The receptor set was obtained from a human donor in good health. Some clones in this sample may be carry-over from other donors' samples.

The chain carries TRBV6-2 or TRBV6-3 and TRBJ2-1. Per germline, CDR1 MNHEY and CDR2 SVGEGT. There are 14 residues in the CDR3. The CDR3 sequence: CASSYSDGYNEQFF.

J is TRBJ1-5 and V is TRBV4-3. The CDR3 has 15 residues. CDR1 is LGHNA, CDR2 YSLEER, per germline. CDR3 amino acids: CASSQGVVSNQPQHF.

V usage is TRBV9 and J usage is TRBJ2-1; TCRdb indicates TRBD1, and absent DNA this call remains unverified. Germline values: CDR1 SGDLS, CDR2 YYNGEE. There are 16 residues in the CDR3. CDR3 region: CASSTQGDREPNEQFF.

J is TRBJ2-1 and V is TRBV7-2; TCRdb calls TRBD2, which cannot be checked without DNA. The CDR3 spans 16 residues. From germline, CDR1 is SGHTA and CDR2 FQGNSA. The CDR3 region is CASTHPSGGASNEQFF.

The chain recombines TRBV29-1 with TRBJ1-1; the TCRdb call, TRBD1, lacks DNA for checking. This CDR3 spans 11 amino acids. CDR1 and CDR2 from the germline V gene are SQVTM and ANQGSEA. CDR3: CSARGNTEAFF. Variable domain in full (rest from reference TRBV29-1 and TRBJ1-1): SAVISQKPSRDICQRGTSLTIQCQVDSQVTMMFWYRQQPGQSLTLIATANQGSEATYESGFVIDKFPISRPNLTFSTLTVSNMSPEDSSIYLCSARGNTEAFFGQGTRLTVV.

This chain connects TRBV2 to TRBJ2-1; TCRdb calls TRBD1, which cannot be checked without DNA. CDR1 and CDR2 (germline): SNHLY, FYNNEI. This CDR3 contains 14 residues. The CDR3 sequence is CASSAGGLPDEQFF.

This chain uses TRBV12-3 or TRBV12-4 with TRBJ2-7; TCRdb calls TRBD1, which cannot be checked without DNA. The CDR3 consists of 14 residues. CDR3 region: CASSSVGGTYEQYF.

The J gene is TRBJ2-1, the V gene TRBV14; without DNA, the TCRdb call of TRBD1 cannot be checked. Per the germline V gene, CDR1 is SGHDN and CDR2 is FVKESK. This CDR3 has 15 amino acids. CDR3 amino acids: CASSQDQGPYNEQFF.

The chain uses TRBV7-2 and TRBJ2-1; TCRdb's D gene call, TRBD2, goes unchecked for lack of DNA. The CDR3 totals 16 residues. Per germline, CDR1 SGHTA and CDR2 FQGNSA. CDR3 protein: CASSPASGVSYNEQFF.

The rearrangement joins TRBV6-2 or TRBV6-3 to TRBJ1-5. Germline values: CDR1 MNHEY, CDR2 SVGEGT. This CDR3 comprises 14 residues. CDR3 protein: CASSYSGGRQPQHF.

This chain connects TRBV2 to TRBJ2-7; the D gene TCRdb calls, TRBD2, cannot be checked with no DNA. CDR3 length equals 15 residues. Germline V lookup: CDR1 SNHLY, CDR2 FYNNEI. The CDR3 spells CASTGLAGNVGEQYF.

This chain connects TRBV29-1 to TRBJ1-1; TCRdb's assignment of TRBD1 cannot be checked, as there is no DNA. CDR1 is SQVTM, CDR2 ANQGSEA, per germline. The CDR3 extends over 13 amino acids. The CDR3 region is CSVAGGENTEAFF.

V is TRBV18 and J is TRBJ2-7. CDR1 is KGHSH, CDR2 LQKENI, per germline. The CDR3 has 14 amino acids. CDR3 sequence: CASSPQDGSDEQYF. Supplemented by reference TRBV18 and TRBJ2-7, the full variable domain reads NAGVMQNPRHLVRRRGQEARLRCSPMKGHSHVYWYRQLPEEGLKFMVYLQKENIIDESGMPKERFSAEFPKEGPSILRIQQVVRGDSAAYFCASSPQDGSDEQYFGPGTRLTVT.

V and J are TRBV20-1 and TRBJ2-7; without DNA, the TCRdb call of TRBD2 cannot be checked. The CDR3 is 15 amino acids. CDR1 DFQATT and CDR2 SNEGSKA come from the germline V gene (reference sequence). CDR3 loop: CSAREEGTGTYEQYF.

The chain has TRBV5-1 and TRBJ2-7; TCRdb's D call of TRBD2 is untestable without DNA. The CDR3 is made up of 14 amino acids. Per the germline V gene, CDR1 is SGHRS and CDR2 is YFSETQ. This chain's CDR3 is CASSLGLAHYEQYF. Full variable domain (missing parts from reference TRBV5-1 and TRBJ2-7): KAGVTQTPRYLIKTRGQQVTLSCSPISGHRSVSWYQQTPGQGLQFLFEYFSETQRNKGNFPGRFSGRQFSNSRSEMNVSTLELGDSALYLCASSLGLAHYEQYFGPGTRLTVT.

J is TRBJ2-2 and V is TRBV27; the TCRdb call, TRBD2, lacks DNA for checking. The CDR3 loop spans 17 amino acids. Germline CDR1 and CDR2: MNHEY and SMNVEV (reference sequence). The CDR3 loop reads CASSFIGLAGTTGELFF.

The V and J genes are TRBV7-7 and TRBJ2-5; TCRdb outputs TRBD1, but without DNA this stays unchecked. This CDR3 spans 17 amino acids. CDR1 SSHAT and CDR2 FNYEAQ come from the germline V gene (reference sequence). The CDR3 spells CASSLYVGVQGEETQYF. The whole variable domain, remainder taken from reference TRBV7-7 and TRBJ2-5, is GAGVSQSPRYKVTKRGQDVTLRCDPISSHATLYWYQQALGQGPEFLTYFNYEAQPDKSGLPSDRFSAERPEGSISTLTIQRTEQRDSAMYRCASSLYVGVQGEETQYFGPGTRLLVL.

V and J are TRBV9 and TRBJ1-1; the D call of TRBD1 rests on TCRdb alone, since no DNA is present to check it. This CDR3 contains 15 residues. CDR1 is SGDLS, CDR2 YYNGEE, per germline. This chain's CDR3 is CASSPVGGSSTEAFF.

CDR3 protein: CASSQTGTSSYNEQFF. The chain links TRBV14 to TRBJ2-1; TCRdb proposes TRBD2, but this gene call is untestable without DNA. The CDR3 runs to 16 residues. Per the germline V gene, CDR1 is SGHDN and CDR2 is FVKESK.

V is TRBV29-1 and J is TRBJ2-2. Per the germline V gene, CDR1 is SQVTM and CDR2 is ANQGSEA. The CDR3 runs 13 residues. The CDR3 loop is CSVEEVNTGELFF.

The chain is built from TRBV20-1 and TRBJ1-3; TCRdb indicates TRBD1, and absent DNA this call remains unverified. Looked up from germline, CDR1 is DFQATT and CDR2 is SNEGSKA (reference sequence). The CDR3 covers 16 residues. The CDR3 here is CSASPGGRGNGNTIYF.

This chain's CDR3 is CSVVTGIYNEQFF. The rearrangement joins TRBV29-1 to TRBJ2-1. The CDR3 is made up of 13 amino acids. The V gene's germline CDR1 is SQVTM and CDR2 ANQGSEA.

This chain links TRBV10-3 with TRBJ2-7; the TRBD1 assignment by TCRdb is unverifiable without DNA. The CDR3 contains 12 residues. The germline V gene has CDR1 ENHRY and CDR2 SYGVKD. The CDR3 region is CAGGTETYEQYF.

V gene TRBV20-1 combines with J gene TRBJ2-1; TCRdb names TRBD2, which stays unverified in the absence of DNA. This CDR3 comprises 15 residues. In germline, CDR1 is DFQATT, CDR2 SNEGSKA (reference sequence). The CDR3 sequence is CSARDIAGEDNEQFF.

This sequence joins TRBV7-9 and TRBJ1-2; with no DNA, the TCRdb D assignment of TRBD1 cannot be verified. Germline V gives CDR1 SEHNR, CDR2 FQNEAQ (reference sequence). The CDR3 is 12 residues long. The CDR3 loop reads CASSDRAYGYTF.